This T cell receptor (beta chain) derives from a study of blood T cell repertoires in COVID-19. Original analysis: The assay estimated nucleated cells by amplifying reference gene primers. Only in-frame clones appear in the TCRdb table, and some are missing; sequencing was by immunoSEQ multiplex PCR. V, J and clone size are taken as reported in that table, and D and trimming were inferred from the DNA itself. The sample lists 200,000 to 250,000 clones; 88% were seen once. The ends were cut back, 3 bases at V and 6 bases at J, with 17 bases in the middle. Germline V gene sequence: CDR1 MDHEN, CDR2 SYDVKM. This CDR3 contains 15 residues.

Sequenced sample: peripheral blood. The receptor was isolated from a woman aged 60-70 years with acute or convalescent COVID-19. This chain joins TRBV28 and TRBJ1-2; D may be TRBD1 (6 bases). DNA of the CDR3: TGTGCCAGCAGTTTCCCCGGGACATCTCAAGATGGCTACACCTTC. This gives the protein CASSFPGTSQDGYTF.